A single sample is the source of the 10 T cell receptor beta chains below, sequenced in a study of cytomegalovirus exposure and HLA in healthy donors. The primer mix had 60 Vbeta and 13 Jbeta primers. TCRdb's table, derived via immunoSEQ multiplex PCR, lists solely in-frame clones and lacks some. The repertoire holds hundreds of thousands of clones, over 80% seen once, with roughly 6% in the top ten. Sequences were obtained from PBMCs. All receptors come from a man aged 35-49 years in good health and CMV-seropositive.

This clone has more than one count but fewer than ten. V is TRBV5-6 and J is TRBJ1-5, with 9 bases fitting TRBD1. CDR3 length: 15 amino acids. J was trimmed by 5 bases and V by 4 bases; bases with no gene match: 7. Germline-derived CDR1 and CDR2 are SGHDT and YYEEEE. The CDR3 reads CASSKTGGPHQPQHF. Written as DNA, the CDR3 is TGTGCCAGCAGCAAGACAGGGGGGCCCCATCAGCCCCAGCATTTT.

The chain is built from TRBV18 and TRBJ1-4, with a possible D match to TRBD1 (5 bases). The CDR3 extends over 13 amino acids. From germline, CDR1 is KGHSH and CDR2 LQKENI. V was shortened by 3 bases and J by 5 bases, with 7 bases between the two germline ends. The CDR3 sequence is CASSPGLNEKLFF. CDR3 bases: TGTGCCAGCTCACCGGGACTGAATGAAAAACTGTTTTTT.

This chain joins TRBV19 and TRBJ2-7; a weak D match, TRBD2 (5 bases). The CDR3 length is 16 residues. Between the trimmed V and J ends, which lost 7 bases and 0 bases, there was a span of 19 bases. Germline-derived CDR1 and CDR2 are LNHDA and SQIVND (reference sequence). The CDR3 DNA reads TGTGCCAGTACCGAGGGTGGCTCCTCTAGCTCCTACGAGCAGTACTTC. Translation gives CASTEGGSSSSYEQYF.

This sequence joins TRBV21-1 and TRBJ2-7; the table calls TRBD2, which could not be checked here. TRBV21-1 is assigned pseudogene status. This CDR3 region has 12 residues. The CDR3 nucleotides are TGTGCCAGCATTAGCAGCTCCTACGAGCAGTACGTC. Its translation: CASISSSYEQYV.

The CDR3, as DNA: TGTGCCACCCGGACTAGCGAGGCGAACAATGAGCAGTTCTTC. Encoded protein: CATRTSEANNEQFF. V gene TRBV2 combines with J gene TRBJ2-1; 9 bases map to TRBD2. The CDR3 is made up of 14 amino acids. Germline trimming cut 10 bases from V and 5 bases from J; bases unmatched to any gene: 9. Germline V lookup: CDR1 SNHLY, CDR2 FYNNEI.

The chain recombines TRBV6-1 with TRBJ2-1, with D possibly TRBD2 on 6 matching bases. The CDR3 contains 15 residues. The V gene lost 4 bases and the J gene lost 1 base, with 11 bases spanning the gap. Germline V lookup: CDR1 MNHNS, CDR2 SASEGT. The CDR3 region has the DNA TGTGCCAGCAGTGGACTTAGCGGTTCCTACAATGAGCAGTTCTTC. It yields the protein CASSGLSGSYNEQFF.

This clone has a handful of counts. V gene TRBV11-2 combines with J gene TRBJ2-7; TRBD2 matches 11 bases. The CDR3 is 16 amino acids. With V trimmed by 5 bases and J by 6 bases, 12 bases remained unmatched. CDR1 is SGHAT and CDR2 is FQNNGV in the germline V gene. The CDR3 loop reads CASSPSGTSGRSEQYF. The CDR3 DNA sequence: TGTGCCAGCAGCCCTAGTGGAACTAGCGGGAGATCCGAGCAGTACTTC.

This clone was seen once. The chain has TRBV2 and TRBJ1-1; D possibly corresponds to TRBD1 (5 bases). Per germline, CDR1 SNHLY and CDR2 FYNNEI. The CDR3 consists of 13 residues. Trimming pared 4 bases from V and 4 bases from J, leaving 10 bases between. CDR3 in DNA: TGTGCCAGCAGTGCATGGCAGGGCACTGAAGCTTTCTTT. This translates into CASSAWQGTEAFF.

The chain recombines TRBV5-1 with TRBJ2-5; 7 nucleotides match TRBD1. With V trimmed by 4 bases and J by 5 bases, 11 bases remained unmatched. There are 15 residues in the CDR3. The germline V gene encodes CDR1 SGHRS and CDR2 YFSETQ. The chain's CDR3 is CASSPRGQVAETQYF. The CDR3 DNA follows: TGCGCCAGCAGCCCGCGAGGACAGGTGGCGGAGACCCAGTACTTC.

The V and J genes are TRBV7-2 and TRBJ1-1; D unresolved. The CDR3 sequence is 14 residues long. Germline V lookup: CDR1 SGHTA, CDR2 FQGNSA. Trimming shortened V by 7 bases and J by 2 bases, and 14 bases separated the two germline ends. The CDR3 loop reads CASTYTWANTEAFF. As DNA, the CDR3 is TGTGCCAGCACTTATACCTGGGCCAACACTGAAGCTTTCTTT.